The 11 T cell receptor beta chains in this list originate from one sample, sequenced in a study of a mutant IDH1 vaccine in newly diagnosed glioma. Specified time point: baseline, week 1 (first vaccination visit). The treatment is: pre-vaccination baseline after standard-of-care therapy. Method: immunoSEQ multiplex PCR; TCRdb's copy keeps in-frame clones and lacks some. The repertoire holds around 89,000 clones, with about four fifths as singletons. This sample comprised PBMCs, obtained from a glioma patient treated with radiotherapy, temozolomide or both. Receptors were obtained from a woman aged 50 to 60 with glioma.

This clone has a single count. In DNA form, the CDR3 reads TGTGCCAGTAGTGGCAAGGTCCAGGGCTACAATCAGCCCCAGCATTTT. The encoded protein is CASSGKVQGYNQPQHF. V and J are TRBV19 and TRBJ1-5; possible D gene TRBD1, 5 bases. Trimming stripped 5 bases from V and 3 bases from J, with 17 bases between. CDR1 LNHDA and CDR2 SQIVND come from the germline V gene (reference sequence). CDR3 length equals 16 residues.

For the CDR3, the DNA is TGTGCCAGCAGCTCCCTAGGGGGACAGGGGGTTAATTCACCCCTCCACTTT. Encoded protein: CASSSLGGQGVNSPLHF. The rearrangement uses TRBV5-5 and TRBJ1-6; 11 bases are shared with TRBD1. This CDR3 comprises 17 residues. V lost 3 bases, J lost 6 bases, and 8 bases stayed unmatched. Germline V gives CDR1 SGHKS, CDR2 YYEKEE (reference sequence).

The J gene is TRBJ2-3, the V gene TRBV2, with D maybe TRBD2 (6 bases). Germline V gene data show CDR1 as SNHLY and CDR2 as FYNNEI. The CDR3 is made up of 16 amino acids. V shed 3 bases and J shed 7 bases, with 20 bases lying between them. The CDR3 reads CASSEAGLAGSNTQYF. CDR3 in DNA: TGTGCCAGCAGTGAGGCGGGACTCGCGGGCTCTAATACGCAGTATTTT.

The chain joins TRBV5-1 to TRBJ2-4; 7 nucleotides agree with TRBD1. This CDR3 is built from 15 residues. Per the germline V gene, CDR1 is SGHRS and CDR2 is YFSETQ. V lost 5 bases, J lost 8 bases, and 13 bases stayed unmatched. CDR3 coding DNA: TGCGCCAGCAGTACCCAAGGGGGCTACGGGGACATTCAGTACTTC. Translating gives CASSTQGGYGDIQYF.

The CDR3 sequence: CASKRSPNTEAFF. In nucleotides, the CDR3 is TGTGCCAGCAAACGTAGCCCGAACACTGAAGCTTTCTTT. V usage is TRBV19 and J usage is TRBJ1-1; D is undetermined. The CDR3 covers 13 residues. V was clipped by 9 bases and J by 1 base, with 12 bases between them. Germline V gives CDR1 LNHDA, CDR2 SQIVND (reference sequence).

The gene calls are TRBV5-1 and TRBJ1-1, with 7 bases matching TRBD1. Germline-derived CDR1 and CDR2 are SGHRS and YFSETQ. V shed 5 bases, J shed 7 bases, and the junction held 8 bases outside the gene matches. The CDR3 runs 13 residues. CDR3 coding DNA: TGCGCCAGCAGGAGGGAGGGGGCTAGTGAAGCTTTCTTT. This gives the protein CASRREGASEAFF.

V usage is TRBV10-3 and J usage is TRBJ2-2, with TRBD2 matching 7 bases. The trim removed 8 bases at V and 0 bases at J, leaving 6 bases unmatched. Germline assignment: CDR1 ENHRY and CDR2 SYGVKD. The CDR3 length is 15 residues. The CDR3, as DNA: TGTGCCATCGCGGCGGGGGATACGAACACCGGGGAGCTGTTTTTT. It is translated as CAIAAGDTNTGELFF.

CDR3: CASSQDPPNVNTEAFF. Written as DNA, the CDR3 is TGTGCCAGCAGCCAAGATCCGCCGAACGTGAACACTGAAGCTTTCTTT. The chain links TRBV4-2 to TRBJ1-1; D is uncertain. The V gene's germline CDR1 is LGHNA and CDR2 YNFKEQ. The CDR3 length is 16 residues. The V gene lost 0 bases and the J gene lost 0 bases, with 11 bases spanning the gap.

V is TRBV5-1 and J is TRBJ2-1; D may correspond to TRBD1 or TRBD2 (5 bases each). Germline CDR1 reads SGHRS; CDR2 reads YFSETQ. V lost 0 bases and J lost 6, with 16 bases in between. This CDR3 region has 16 residues. CDR3 bases: TGCGCCAGCAGCTTGGAACCGGTAGAGGGGTTCAATGAGCAGTTCTTC. Translation: CASSLEPVEGFNEQFF.

The V and J genes are TRBV4-1 and TRBJ2-1, with D perhaps matching TRBD2 (6 bases). Germline CDR1 and CDR2: MGHRA and YSYEKL. The CDR3 covers 16 residues. The V end lost 0 bases, the J end lost 3 bases, and 12 bases lay between the germline ends. CDR3 protein: CASSQEKGRDYNEQFF. CDR3 in DNA: TGCGCCAGCAGCCAAGAAAAAGGGCGGGACTACAATGAGCAGTTCTTC.

V is TRBV18 and J is TRBJ1-3; D is possibly TRBD1 (5 bases). The germline gives CDR1 KGHSH, CDR2 LQKENI. The CDR3 runs 15 residues. V dropped 6 bases and J dropped 0 bases, with 12 bases sitting between them. Written as DNA, the CDR3 is TGTGCCAGCTCCCAAGGACATGTCTCTGGAAACACCATATATTTT. It encodes CASSQGHVSGNTIYF.